The subject of this entry is one T cell receptor (beta chain). Its antigen remains unidentified. Produced via immunoSEQ multiplex PCR; TCRdb's table is partial and in-frame only. The repertoire consists of about 30,000 clones, with around 85% occurring once and the leading ten covering roughly 2%. This sample stems from a study of STAT5B mutations in CD4+ large granular lymphocyte leukemia. Points from the study as a whole: Less than 30% of private leukemic clonotypes occurred rarely in other patients' non-leukemic repertoires. 8/27 top patient clones versus 2/35 control clones were TRBV06-family. Patient CD4-sorted repertoires looked more clonal than healthy CD4+ repertoires, even without putative leukemic clones.

The CDR3 is made up of 15 amino acids. V was clipped by 1 base and J by 3 bases; unmatched bases: 2. In germline, CDR1 is SGHRS, CDR2 YFSETQ. The sequenced material came from CD4+ T cells from blood buffy coats. The V call is TRBV5-1, the J call TRBJ2-1, with 9 nucleotides matching TRBD2. The source is a human donor in good health. The CDR3 DNA is TGCGCCAGCAGCTTGTTAGCGGGAGACTACAATGAGCAGTTCTTC. Amino acid sequence: CASSLLAGDYNEQFF.